Below are 19 T cell receptor beta chains sequenced from a single sample in a study of neurological immune-mediated disorders. TCRdb reprocessed the 5' RACE reads via MiXCR and lists one record per CDR3 protein. The sample has about 120,000 distinct CDR3 sequences, about 3.2% seen once; the top ten hold 1% to 1.5%. The sample consisted of PBMCs. These receptors were obtained from a young woman with multiple sclerosis.

In its sample, this clonotype was seen many times. The chain is built from TRBV7-9 and TRBJ2-1; D uncertain. CDR1 is SEHNR and CDR2 is FQNEAQ in the germline V gene (reference sequence). The CDR3 sequence is 12 residues long. The ends were cut back, 3 bases at V and 5 bases at J, with 5 bases in the middle. CDR3 nucleotide sequence: TGTGCCAGCAGCTTTTCCAACAATGAGCAGTTCTTC. Protein product: CASSFSNNEQFF.

This clonotype was seen only a few times. The V call is TRBV28, the J call TRBJ1-5; a possible D gene is TRBD1 (5 bases). Germline V CDR1 and CDR2: MDHEN, SYDVKM. V lost 4 bases to trimming and J lost 3 bases, with 13 bases between them. The CDR3 consists of 15 residues. The CDR3 DNA is TGTGCCAGCAGTTCGAGGGGATCTCTCAATCAGCCCCAGCATTTT. This sequence encodes CASSSRGSLNQPQHF. Full variable domain (rest looked up from reference TRBV28 and TRBJ1-5): DVKVTQSSRYLVKRTGEKVFLECVQDMDHENMFWYRQDPGLGLRLIYFSYDVKMKEKGDIPEGYSVSREKKERFSLILESASTNQTSMYLCASSSRGSLNQPQHFGDGTRLSIL.

This clonotype was recorded at least ten times. The chain carries TRBV12-3 or TRBV12-4 and TRBJ1-2; D remains unclear. V was clipped by 4 bases and J by 4 bases, with 10 bases between them. The CDR3 is 13 residues long. CDR3 amino acids: CASSSEAPYGYTF. The CDR3 nucleotides read TGTGCCAGCAGTTCCGAGGCCCCCTATGGCTACACCTTC.

This clonotype was seen ten or more times. This chain links TRBV2 with TRBJ1-3; D unclear. This CDR3 comprises 13 residues. V was trimmed by 4 bases and J by 3 bases, leaving 7 bases between them. The germline V gene encodes CDR1 SNHLY and CDR2 FYNNEI. The CDR3 spells CASSAAIGNTIYF. The CDR3 coding sequence is TGTGCCAGCAGTGCCGCGATTGGAAACACCATATATTTT.

This clonotype was seen at least ten times. The chain combines TRBV20-1 with TRBJ2-3; D may be TRBD2 (6 bases). Germline loops: CDR1 DFQATT, CDR2 SNEGSKA (reference sequence). Trimming shortened V by 0 bases and J by 2 bases, and 18 bases separated the two germline ends. The CDR3 has 17 amino acids. The CDR3 loop is CSARDPWTIRHTDTQYF. DNA of the CDR3: TGCAGTGCTAGAGACCCATGGACTATTCGACACACAGATACGCAGTATTTT.

There are many counts of this clonotype. The chain joins TRBV20-1 to TRBJ2-1; 10 bases match TRBD2. CDR1 and CDR2 from the germline V gene are DFQATT and SNEGSKA (reference sequence). This CDR3 comprises 20 residues. With 4 bases clipped from V and 4 bases from J, the junction kept 22 bases outside the gene matches. In DNA form, the CDR3 reads TGCAGTGCTACACTCGCCGGGACTAGCGACCCACCCCCCTTATACAATGAGCAGTTCTTC. The encoded protein is CSATLAGTSDPPPLYNEQFF.

This clonotype was counted at least ten times. This chain links TRBV5-6 with TRBJ1-4; D not resolved. CDR3 size: 16 residues. Germline assignment: CDR1 SGHDT and CDR2 YYEEEE. Trimming took off 4 bases at V and 4 bases at J, with 17 bases between the two ends. CDR3 nucleotide sequence: TGTGCCAGCAGCCCCGCTTCCGCGGGGTTTAATGAAAAACTGTTTTTT. Its translation is CASSPASAGFNEKLFF.

Here the CDR3 DNA reads TGTGCCAGCAACCCTTCTCTAGCGGGGGGACTCCAAGAGACCCAGTACTTC. Translating gives CASNPSLAGGLQETQYF. The genes are TRBV6-1 and TRBJ2-5, with 11 bases lining up with TRBD2. V was clipped by 7 bases and J by 1 base; unmatched bases: 11. Germline V CDR1 and CDR2: MNHNS, SASEGT. The CDR3 loop spans 17 amino acids.

This clonotype was seen repeatedly, ten times or more. The chain combines TRBV7-2 with TRBJ2-7, with a tentative D call TRBD1 (6 bases). V dropped 5 bases and J dropped 3 bases, with 17 bases sitting between them. The CDR3 loop spans 15 amino acids. CDR1 is SGHTA, CDR2 FQGNSA, per germline. In DNA, the CDR3 is TGTGCCAGCAGCCGTACCGGGACATATAACTACGAGCAGTACTTC. Its translation is CASSRTGTYNYEQYF.

By sample fraction, this clonotype is medium-sized. The chain combines TRBV3-1 with TRBJ2-1; D is possibly TRBD2 (5 bases). The CDR3 spans 13 residues. CDR1 and CDR2 (germline): LGHDT, YNNKEL (reference sequence). Trimming shortened V by 1 base and J by 6 bases, and 7 bases separated the two germline ends. The DNA for the CDR3 is TGTGCCAGCAGCCAAGCTAGCCGCAATGAGCAGTTCTTC. This codes for CASSQASRNEQFF.

This clonotype was found many times. The V gene is TRBV20-1, the J gene TRBJ2-7; 7 bases line up with TRBD2. Per the germline V gene, CDR1 is DFQATT and CDR2 is SNEGSKA (reference sequence). V dropped 2 bases and J dropped 2; count of bases not matched to a gene: 9. This CDR3 has 15 amino acids. CDR3 DNA sequence: TGCAGTGCTAGATCCCCTCAGCGGGGAACCTACGAGCAGTACTTC. Translating gives CSARSPQRGTYEQYF.

This clonotype was observed at least ten times. The chain is built from TRBV5-6 and TRBJ1-1, with no clear D. The CDR3 totals 13 residues. CDR1 is SGHDT, CDR2 YYEEEE, per germline. Trimming stripped 6 bases from V and 2 bases from J, with 11 bases between. The CDR3 protein is CASIVTGNTEAFF. DNA for the CDR3: TGTGCCAGCATCGTCACGGGCAACACTGAAGCTTTCTTT.

This clonotype was detected many times. The gene calls are TRBV7-2 and TRBJ2-2, with TRBD1 as a possible D gene (6 bases). V lost 3 bases to trimming and J lost 5 bases, with 13 bases between them. CDR1 and CDR2 (germline): SGHTA, FQGNSA. This CDR3 comprises 15 residues. CDR3: CASSFEGERTGELFF. In DNA, the CDR3 is TGTGCCAGCAGCTTTGAGGGGGAGAGGACCGGGGAGCTGTTTTTT.

The table lists this clonotype with many counts. The chain uses TRBV12-3 or TRBV12-4 and TRBJ2-3; a possible D gene is TRBD2 (6 bases). The CDR3 spans 16 residues. V dropped 2 bases and J dropped 0 bases, with 12 bases sitting between them. The CDR3 DNA reads TGTGCCAGCAGTTTAATCCCTAGCGAAAGCACAGATACGCAGTATTTT. Translating it yields CASSLIPSESTDTQYF.

The CDR3 DNA is TGTGCCTGGAGTGTGGGGACTAGCGGGAGTGGCACCGGGGAGCTGTTTTTT. It translates to CAWSVGTSGSGTGELFF. The rearrangement uses TRBV30 and TRBJ2-2; 14 positions agree with TRBD2. The CDR3 runs 17 residues. Germline V gene data show CDR1 as GTSNPN and CDR2 as SVGIG (reference sequence). Unmatched junction bases numbered 4, after V lost 0 bases and J lost 4 bases. The complete variable domain, with remaining parts taken from reference TRBV30 and TRBJ2-2, reads SQTIHQWPATLVQPVGSPLSLECTVEGTSNPNLYWYRQAAGRGLQLLFYSVGIGQISSEVPQNLSASRPQDRQFILSSKKLLLSDSGFYLCAWSVGTSGSGTGELFFGEGSRLTVL.

V usage is TRBV20-1 and J usage is TRBJ2-3; a weak D match, TRBD1 (5 bases). The CDR3 length is 15 residues. V was shortened by 0 bases and J by 4 bases, with 14 bases between the two germline ends. The germline gives CDR1 DFQATT, CDR2 SNEGSKA (reference sequence). The CDR3 region has the DNA TGCAGTGCTAGAGATCCAGGGTTGAGCGCAGATACGCAGTATTTT. Protein: CSARDPGLSADTQYF.

This clonotype was recorded many times. The chain joins TRBV9 to TRBJ1-4; D may be TRBD1 (6 bases). V dropped 0 bases and J dropped 5 bases, with 14 bases sitting between them. The germline CDR1 and CDR2 sequences are SGDLS and YYNGEE. The CDR3 extends over 16 amino acids. The CDR3 DNA sequence: TGTGCCAGCAGCGTAGAAGGGGGACTGATCAATGAAAAACTGTTTTTT. Protein product: CASSVEGGLINEKLFF.

This clonotype came up many times. The V and J genes are TRBV14 and TRBJ2-7; D gene unclear. Trimming took 0 bases from V and 2 from J, leaving 11 bases between them. Germline CDR1 and CDR2: SGHDN and FVKESK. This CDR3 spans 15 amino acids. The CDR3 region is CASSQDRGLAYEQYF. The DNA for the CDR3 is TGTGCCAGCAGCCAAGATAGAGGCCTCGCCTACGAGCAGTACTTC.

Details on this clonotype: A read error is possible here, since a much larger clone lies one base away. This chain uses TRBV19 with TRBJ2-2, with 12 bases identical to TRBD1. Germline values: CDR1 LNHDA, CDR2 SQIVND (reference sequence). The CDR3 sequence is 18 residues long. CDR3 in amino acids: CASSLTGQGASNTGGLFF. CDR3 sequence (DNA): TGTGCCAGTAGTCTTACGGGACAGGGGGCGTCGAACACCGGGGGGCTGTTTTTT.